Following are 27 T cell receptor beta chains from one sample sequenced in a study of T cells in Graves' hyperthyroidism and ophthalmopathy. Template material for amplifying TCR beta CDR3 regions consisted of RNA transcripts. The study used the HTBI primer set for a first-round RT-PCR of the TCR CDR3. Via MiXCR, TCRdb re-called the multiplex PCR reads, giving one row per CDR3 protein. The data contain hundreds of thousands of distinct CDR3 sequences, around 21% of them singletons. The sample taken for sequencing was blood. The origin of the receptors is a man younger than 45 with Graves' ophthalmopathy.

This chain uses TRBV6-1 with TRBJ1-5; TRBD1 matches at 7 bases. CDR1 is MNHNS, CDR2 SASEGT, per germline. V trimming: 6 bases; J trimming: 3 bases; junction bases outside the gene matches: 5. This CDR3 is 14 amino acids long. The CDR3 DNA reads TGTGCCAGCAGGCGGGACAGAAACAATCAGCCCCAGCATTTT. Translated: CASRRDRNNQPQHF.

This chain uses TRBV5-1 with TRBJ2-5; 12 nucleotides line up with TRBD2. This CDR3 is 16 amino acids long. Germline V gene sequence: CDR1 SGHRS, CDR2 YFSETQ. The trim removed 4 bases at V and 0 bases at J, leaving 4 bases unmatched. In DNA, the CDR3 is TGCGCCAGCAGCCGATGGACTAGCGGGAACCAAGAGACCCAGTACTTC. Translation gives CASSRWTSGNQETQYF.

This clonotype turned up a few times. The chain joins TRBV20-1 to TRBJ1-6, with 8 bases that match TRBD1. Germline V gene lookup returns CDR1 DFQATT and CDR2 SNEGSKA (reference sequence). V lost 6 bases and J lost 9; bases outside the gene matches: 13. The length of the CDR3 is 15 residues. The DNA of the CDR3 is TGCAGTGCCAGACGCGAGACAGGGGTGTTTTCACCCCTCCACTTT. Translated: CSARRETGVFSPLHF.

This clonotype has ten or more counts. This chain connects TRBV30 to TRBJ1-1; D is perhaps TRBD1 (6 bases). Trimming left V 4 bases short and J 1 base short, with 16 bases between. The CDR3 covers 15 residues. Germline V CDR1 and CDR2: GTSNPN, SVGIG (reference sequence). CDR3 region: CAWTRGEGGNTEAFF. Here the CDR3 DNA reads TGTGCCTGGACCCGAGGCGAGGGGGGGAACACTGAAGCTTTCTTT.

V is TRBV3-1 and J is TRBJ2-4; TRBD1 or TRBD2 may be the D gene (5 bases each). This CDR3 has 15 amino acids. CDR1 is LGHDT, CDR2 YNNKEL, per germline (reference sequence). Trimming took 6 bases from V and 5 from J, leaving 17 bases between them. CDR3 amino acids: CASSRPGPFENIQYF. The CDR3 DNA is TGTGCCAGCAGTCGCCCGGGACCGTTCGAAAACATTCAGTACTTC.

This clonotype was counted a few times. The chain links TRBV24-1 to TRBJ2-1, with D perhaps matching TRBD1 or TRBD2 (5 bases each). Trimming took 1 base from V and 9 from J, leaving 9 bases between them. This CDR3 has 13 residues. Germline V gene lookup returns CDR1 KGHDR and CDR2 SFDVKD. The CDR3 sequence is CATSDFTGTEQFF. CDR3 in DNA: TGTGCCACCAGTGATTTCACCGGGACTGAGCAGTTCTTC.

This chain's CDR3 is CASSRPGQGVGNEKLFF. The CDR3 coding sequence is TGTGCCAGCAGTAGACCGGGACAGGGTGTGGGTAATGAAAAACTGTTTTTT. This chain uses TRBV6-2 or TRBV6-3 with TRBJ1-4, with 9 bases matching TRBD1. Germline V gene sequence: CDR1 MNHEY, CDR2 SVGEGT. This CDR3 region has 17 residues. V trimming: 5 bases; J trimming: 4 bases; junction bases outside the gene matches: 11.

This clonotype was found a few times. In nucleotides, the CDR3 is TGTGCCAGTAGTTTGATGAGACAGGGTCCCAATCAGCCCCAGCATTTT. It translates to CASSLMRQGPNQPQHF. The V call is TRBV19, the J call TRBJ1-5; 7 nucleotides agree with TRBD1. Germline CDR1 LNHDA, CDR2 SQIVND (reference sequence). The CDR3 sequence is 16 residues long. The V and J ends lost 5 bases and 3 bases, in that order; junction bases with no gene match: 10.

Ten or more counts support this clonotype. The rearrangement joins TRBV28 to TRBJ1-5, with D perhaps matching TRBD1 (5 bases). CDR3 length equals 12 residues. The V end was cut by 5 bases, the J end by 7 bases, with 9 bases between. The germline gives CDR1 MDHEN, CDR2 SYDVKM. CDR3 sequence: CASSPGPQPQHF. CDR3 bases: TGTGCCAGCAGTCCAGGGCCCCAGCCCCAGCATTTT.

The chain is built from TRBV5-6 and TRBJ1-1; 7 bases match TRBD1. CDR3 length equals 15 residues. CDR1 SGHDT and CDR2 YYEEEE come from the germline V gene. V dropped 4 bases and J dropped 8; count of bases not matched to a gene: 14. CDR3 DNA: TGTGCCAGCAGCCCTGCCGGGACAGCTATCCGGGAAGCTTTCTTT. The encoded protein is CASSPAGTAIREAFF.

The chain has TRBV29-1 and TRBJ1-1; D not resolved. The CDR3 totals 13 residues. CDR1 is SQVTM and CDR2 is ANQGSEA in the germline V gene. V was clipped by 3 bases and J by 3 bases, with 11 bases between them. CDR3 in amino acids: CSVDSGVYTEAFF. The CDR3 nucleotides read TGCAGCGTTGATTCCGGGGTCTACACTGAAGCTTTCTTT.

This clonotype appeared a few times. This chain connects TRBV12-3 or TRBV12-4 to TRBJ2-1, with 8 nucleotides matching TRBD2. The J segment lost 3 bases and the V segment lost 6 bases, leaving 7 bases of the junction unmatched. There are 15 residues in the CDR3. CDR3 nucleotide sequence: TGTGCCAGCAGGCCGAGCGGGAGCTTCTACAATGAGCAGTTCTTC. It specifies CASRPSGSFYNEQFF.

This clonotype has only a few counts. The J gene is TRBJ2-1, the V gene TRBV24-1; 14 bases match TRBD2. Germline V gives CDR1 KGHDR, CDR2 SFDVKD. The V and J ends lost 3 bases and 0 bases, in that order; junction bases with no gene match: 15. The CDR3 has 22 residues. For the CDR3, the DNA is TGTGCCACCAGTGATCTCCTCGGGACTAGCGGGAGCCCGCTAAGCTCCTACAATGAGCAGTTCTTC. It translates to CATSDLLGTSGSPLSSYNEQFF.

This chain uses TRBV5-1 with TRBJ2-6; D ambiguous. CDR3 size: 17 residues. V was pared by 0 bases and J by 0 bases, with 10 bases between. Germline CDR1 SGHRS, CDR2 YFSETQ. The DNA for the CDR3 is TGCGCCAGCAGCTTGGGTTACTCGAACTCTGGGGCCAACGTCCTGACTTTC. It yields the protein CASSLGYSNSGANVLTF.

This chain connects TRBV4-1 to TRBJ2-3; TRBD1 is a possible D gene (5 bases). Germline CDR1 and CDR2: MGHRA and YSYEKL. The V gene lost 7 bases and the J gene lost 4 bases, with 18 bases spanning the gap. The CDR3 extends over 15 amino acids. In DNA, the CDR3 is TGCGCCAGCACCTTGACAGACATTTATCCAGATACGCAGTATTTT. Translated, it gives CASTLTDIYPDTQYF.

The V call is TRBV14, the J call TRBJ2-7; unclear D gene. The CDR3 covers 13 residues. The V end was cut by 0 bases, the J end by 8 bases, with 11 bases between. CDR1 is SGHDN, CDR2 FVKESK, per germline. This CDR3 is CASSQDSSNKQYF. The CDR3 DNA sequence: TGTGCCAGCAGCCAAGATTCTTCGAACAAGCAGTACTTC.

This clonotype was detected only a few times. The CDR3 nucleotides are TGCAGTGCTAGAGATGTTAGGACAGGGGGCTACAATGAGCAGTTCTTC. Protein product: CSARDVRTGGYNEQFF. The V and J genes are TRBV20-1 and TRBJ2-1, with 10 bases aligning to TRBD1. This CDR3 has 16 amino acids. Germline loops: CDR1 DFQATT, CDR2 SNEGSKA (reference sequence). V was pared by 0 bases and J by 3 bases, with 5 bases of the junction left unmatched.

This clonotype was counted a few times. DNA of the CDR3: TGTGCCAGCAGCCCGGCGCGGGCTAGCGTGAACACCGGGGAGCTGTTTTTT. It translates to CASSPARASVNTGELFF. This chain joins TRBV5-4 and TRBJ2-2; maybe TRBD2 (6 bases). V was clipped by 4 bases and J by 1 base, with 17 bases between them. The germline V gene encodes CDR1 SGHNT and CDR2 YYREEE (reference sequence). This CDR3 is 17 amino acids long.

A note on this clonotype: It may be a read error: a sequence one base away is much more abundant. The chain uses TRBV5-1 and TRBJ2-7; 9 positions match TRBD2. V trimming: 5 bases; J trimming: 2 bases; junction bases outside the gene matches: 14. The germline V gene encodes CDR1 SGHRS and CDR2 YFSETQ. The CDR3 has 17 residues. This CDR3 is CASRRGIGPSGTYEQYF. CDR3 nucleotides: TGCGCCAGCAGACGGGGGATCGGGCCTAGCGGGACCTACGAGCAGTACTTC. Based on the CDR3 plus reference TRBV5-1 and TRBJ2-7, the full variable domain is KAGVTQTPRYLIKTRGQQVTLSCSPISGHRSVSWYQQTPGQGLQFLFEYFSETQRNKGNFPGRFSGRQFSNSRSEMNVSTLELGDSALYLCASRRGIGPSGTYEQYFGPGTRLTVT.

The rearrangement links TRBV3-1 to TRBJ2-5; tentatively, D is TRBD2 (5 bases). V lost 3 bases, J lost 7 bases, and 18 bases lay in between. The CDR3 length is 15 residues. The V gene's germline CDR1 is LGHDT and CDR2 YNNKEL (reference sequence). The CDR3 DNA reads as TGTGCCAGCAGCCACCTAAGGGAGTTCTTGGCGACCCAGTACTTC. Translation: CASSHLREFLATQYF.

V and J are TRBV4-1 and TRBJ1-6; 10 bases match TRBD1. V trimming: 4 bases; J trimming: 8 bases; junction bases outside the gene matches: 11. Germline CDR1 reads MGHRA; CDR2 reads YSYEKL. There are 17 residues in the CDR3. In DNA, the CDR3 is TGCGCCAGCAGCCGGACCTTCGGGACAGGGGACTATTCACCCCTCCACTTT. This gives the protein CASSRTFGTGDYSPLHF.

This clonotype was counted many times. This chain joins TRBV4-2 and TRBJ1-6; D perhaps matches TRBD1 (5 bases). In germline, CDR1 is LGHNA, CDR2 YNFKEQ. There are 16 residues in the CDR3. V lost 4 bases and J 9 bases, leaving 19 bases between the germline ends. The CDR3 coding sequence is TGTGCCAGCAGCCGTCAAGGAGGGAGGCAGGGTTCACCCCTCCACTTT. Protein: CASSRQGGRQGSPLHF.

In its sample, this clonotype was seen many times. The CDR3 spells CASGRGGGNIQYF. CDR3 coding DNA: TGTGCCAGCGGAAGAGGGGGTGGGAACATTCAGTACTTC. The J gene is TRBJ2-4, the V gene TRBV28; TRBD1 might be the D (6 bases). The V gene lost 8 bases and the J gene lost 7 bases, with 15 bases spanning the gap. CDR1 MDHEN and CDR2 SYDVKM come from the germline V gene. There are 13 residues in the CDR3. The full variable domain, in which reference TRBV28 and TRBJ2-4 provide the parts outside the CDR3, is DVKVTQSSRYLVKRTGEKVFLECVQDMDHENMFWYRQDPGLGLRLIYFSYDVKMKEKGDIPEGYSVSREKKERFSLILESASTNQTSMYLCASGRGGGNIQYFGAGTRLSVL.

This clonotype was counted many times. In DNA form, the CDR3 reads TGTGCCAGCAGTTTAAGGGAAACCGGGGAGCTGTTTTTT. Protein product: CASSLRETGELFF. The chain employs TRBV28 and TRBJ2-2; D ambiguous. This CDR3 spans 13 amino acids. The germline V gene has CDR1 MDHEN and CDR2 SYDVKM. Trimming took off 2 bases at V and 5 bases at J, with 6 bases between the two ends.

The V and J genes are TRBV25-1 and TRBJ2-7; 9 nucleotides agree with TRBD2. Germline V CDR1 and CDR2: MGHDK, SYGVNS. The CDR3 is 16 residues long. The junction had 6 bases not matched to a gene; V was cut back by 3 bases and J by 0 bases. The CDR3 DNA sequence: TGTGCCAGCAGTGACACCCGCGGGGGGGGCTCCTACGAGCAGTACTTC. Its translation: CASSDTRGGGSYEQYF.

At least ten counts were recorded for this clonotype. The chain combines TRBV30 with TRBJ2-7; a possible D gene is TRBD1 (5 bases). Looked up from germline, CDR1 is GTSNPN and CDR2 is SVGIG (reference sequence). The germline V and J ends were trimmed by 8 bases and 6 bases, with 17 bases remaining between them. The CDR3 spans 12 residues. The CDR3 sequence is CAGTEPQGEQYF. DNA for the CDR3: TGTGCCGGAACGGAGCCTCAGGGCGAGCAGTACTTC.

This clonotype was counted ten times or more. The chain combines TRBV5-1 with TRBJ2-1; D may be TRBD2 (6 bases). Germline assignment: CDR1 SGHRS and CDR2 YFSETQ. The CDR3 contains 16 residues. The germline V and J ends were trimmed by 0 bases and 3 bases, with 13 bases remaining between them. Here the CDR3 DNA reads TGCGCCAGCAGCTTGGATGAGGGAGGCAACTACAATGAGCAGTTCTTC. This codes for CASSLDEGGNYNEQFF.